Listed below are T cell receptor beta chains from one sample, sequenced in a study of T cells in Graves' hyperthyroidism and ophthalmopathy. TCRdb processed the multiplex PCR reads anew with MiXCR; each CDR3 protein has one entry. The table lists around 450,000 distinct CDR3 sequences, roughly 13% of them singletons. The sequenced material came from blood. These receptors originate from a woman aged 18-29 years with Graves' hyperthyroidism. Both conserved end residues are part of each CDR3. D genes are given only for firm matches. The listing skips clone size in some rows; elsewhere it reads once, few, many or a size class.

TRBD1	many	TRBV6-1	TRBJ1-2	TGTGCCAGCACGTTAGGGACAGCTTCTAACTATGGCTACACCTTC	CASTLGTASNYGYTF
TRBD2	many	TRBV20-1	TRBJ2-7	TGCAGTGCCACCGGGACTAGAGCATACGAGCAGTACTTC	CSATGTRAYEQYF
-	few	TRBV27	TRBJ1-5	TGTGCCAGCAGTTTATTGGGCGAGGGTAATCAGCCCCAGCATTTT	CASSLLGEGNQPQHF
-	-	TRBV28	TRBJ2-1	TGTGCCAGCAGCGAAACAGGACGGGGGCAGTTCTTC	CASSETGRGQFF
-	few	TRBV29-1	TRBJ2-1	TGCAGCGTTGCGCGCCTACTAGACCATGAGCAGTTCTTC	CSVARLLDHEQFF
-	many	TRBV5-1	TRBJ1-1	TGCGCCAGCAGCTTGGCCCAGGGCCTATCCACTGAAGCTTTCTTT	CASSLAQGLSTEAFF
-	many	TRBV28	TRBJ2-7	TGTGCCAGCAGTACTCTCTCGAGGTCTGCCGAGCAGTACTTC	CASSTLSRSAEQYF
TRBD1	many	TRBV7-2	TRBJ1-5	TGTGCCAGCAGCTCCGGATCAGGGGGATTTCAGCCCCAGCATTTT	CASSSGSGGFQPQHF
TRBD2	many	TRBV2	TRBJ2-7	TGTGCCAGCAGTGAAGATGGACTAGCGGGAACCTACGAGCAGTACTTC	CASSEDGLAGTYEQYF
-	many	TRBV12-3/TRBV12-4	TRBJ1-1	TGTGCCAGCAGCCTTTACAGGGAGAACACTGAAGCTTTCTTT	CASSLYRENTEAFF
TRBD2	-	TRBV30	TRBJ2-5	TGTGCCTGGAGTCCGGGCCTAGCGGGACCGGAGACCCAGTACTTC	CAWSPGLAGPETQYF
-	few	TRBV5-1	TRBJ2-7	TGCGCCAGCAGCTTGGGTTGGGGAACCTACGAGCAGTACTTC	CASSLGWGTYEQYF
TRBD2	few	TRBV6-2/TRBV6-3	TRBJ2-2	TGTGCCAGCGGGGCTAGCGGGCCCGGGGAGCTGTTTTTT	CASGASGPGELFF
-	few	TRBV28	TRBJ2-7	TGTGCCAGCAGTTTGGCGCGGGACCCCTACGAGCAGTACTTC	CASSLARDPYEQYF
TRBD2	many	TRBV2	TRBJ2-2	TGTGCCAGCGGGAGGGGAACCAACACCGGGGAGCTGTTTTTT	CASGRGTNTGELFF
TRBD1	many	TRBV3-1	TRBJ1-6	TGTGCCAGCAGCCAACAACTCAGGGGGCGAAATTCACCCCTCCACTTT	CASSQQLRGRNSPLHF
TRBD1	-	TRBV24-1	TRBJ2-7	TGTGCCACCAGGGGGACAGGGGGAGGAGAGCAGTACTTC	CATRGTGGGEQYF
-	-	TRBV20-1	TRBJ1-5	TGCAGTGCTAGTAAGGTGGGAGAAAATCAGCCCCAGCATTTT	CSASKVGENQPQHF
TRBD1	many	TRBV27	TRBJ2-7	TGTGCCAGCACCACCGTCCAGGGGGCCTACGAGCAGTACTTC	CASTTVQGAYEQYF
TRBD1	many	TRBV28	TRBJ1-2	TGTGCCAGCAGTTTATTACAGGGGGCAACTTATGGCTACACCTTC	CASSLLQGATYGYTF
TRBD1	few	TRBV6-1	TRBJ1-2	TGTGCCAGCAGTGCGCCGGACAGGGGCCGGTTTGGCTACACCTTC	CASSAPDRGRFGYTF
-	many	TRBV20-1	TRBJ2-1	TGCAGTGCTAGAGATCTGTCAAGTGAGCAGTTCTTC	CSARDLSSEQFF
-	few	TRBV7-9	TRBJ1-4	TGTGTCAGCAGCTCGGACAGCCATAATGAGGAACTGTTTTTT	CVSSSDSHNEELFF
TRBD1	many	TRBV5-8	TRBJ1-4	TGTGCCAGCAGCTCGGGGACAGACAGAACTAATGAAAAACTGTTTTTT	CASSSGTDRTNEKLFF
-	many	TRBV3-1	TRBJ1-3	TGTGCCAGCAGCTCGGGGGTGACAGGCGGGGGAAACACCATATATTTT	CASSSGVTGGGNTIYF
-	few	TRBV5-1	TRBJ1-3	TGCGCCAGCAGCTTGGGAACCCTACTCTCTGGAAACACCATATATTTT	CASSLGTLLSGNTIYF
TRBD1	many	TRBV12-3/TRBV12-4	TRBJ2-1	TGTGCCAGCGGCGACCCCAGCCGGGACAGGGGGTTCAATGAGCAGTTCTTC	CASGDPSRDRGFNEQFF
TRBD1	few	TRBV30	TRBJ1-1	TGTGCCTGCCAGGGGGGGGGTCGCGGAGCTTTCTTT	CACQGGGRGAFF
TRBD1	many	TRBV12-3/TRBV12-4	TRBJ1-1	TGTGCCAGCAGCCTTATGGACAGGGGCCCTGGGAACACTGAAGCTTTCTTT	CASSLMDRGPGNTEAFF
-	-	TRBV4-1	TRBJ2-7	TGCGCCAGCAGCCAAGGGAACTGGAGGGGATCCTACGAGCAGTACTTC	CASSQGNWRGSYEQYF
-	few	TRBV12-3/TRBV12-4	TRBJ1-5	TGTGCCAGCAGTTCAACGGACTTGAGCGGGCCCCAGCATTTT	CASSSTDLSGPQHF
-	many	TRBV10-3	TRBJ2-3	TGTGCCATCACCCGAGGTGACACAGATACGCAGTATTTT	CAITRGDTDTQYF
TRBD1	few	TRBV6-2/TRBV6-3	TRBJ2-1	TGTGCCAGCAGTTCGGGACAGGGGGACCACAATGAGCAGTTCTTC	CASSSGQGDHNEQFF
TRBD1	many	TRBV9	TRBJ2-1	TGTGCCAGCAGCCAAACTCCCGGGACAGCCTACAATGAGCAGTTCTTC	CASSQTPGTAYNEQFF
TRBD2	many	TRBV19	TRBJ2-7	TGTGCCAGTAGTAGCGGGAGGGCGGGCGAGCAGTACTTC	CASSSGRAGEQYF
-	many	TRBV4-1	TRBJ1-2	TGCGCCAGCAGCCAAGATGAGGGGAGCTATGGCTACACCTTC	CASSQDEGSYGYTF
TRBD1	many	TRBV20-1	TRBJ2-7	TGCAGTGCTAGGAGAGGACAGGGAGCCTACGAGCAGTACTTC	CSARRGQGAYEQYF
TRBD1	many	TRBV28	TRBJ2-3	TGTGCCAGCAGTTTAGACAGGGGGCTGTCAGATACGCAGTATTTT	CASSLDRGLSDTQYF
-	few	TRBV29-1	TRBJ1-2	TGCAGCGTTGAATCGGGGCAGGGGGGCTACACCTTC	CSVESGQGGYTF
TRBD1	many	TRBV30	TRBJ2-7	TGTGCCTGGAGGAAAGGGACAGGGGGATCATTGGAGCAGTACTTC	CAWRKGTGGSLEQYF
-	-	TRBV6-1	TRBJ1-3	TGTGCCAGCAGTGCGAATCGCGGGACAACTGGAAACACCATATATTTT	CASSANRGTTGNTIYF
-	many	TRBV5-6	TRBJ1-1	TGTGCCAGCAGTCGTCGGGGCACTGAAGCTTTCTTT	CASSRRGTEAFF
-	many	TRBV29-1	TRBJ1-5	TGCAGCGCGTCGGGGTTTGGAAGCAATCAGCCCCAGCATTTT	CSASGFGSNQPQHF
-	-	TRBV6-1	TRBJ2-1	TGTGCCGTCAGCGCGACTCTATACAATGAGCAGTTCTTC	CAVSATLYNEQFF
TRBD1	-	TRBV6-1	TRBJ1-1	TGTGCCAGCGGACAGGGGGACACTGAAGCTTTCTTT	CASGQGDTEAFF
-	-	TRBV3-1	TRBJ2-1	TGTGCCAGCAGCCAAGATCGGCTGAACAATGAGCAGTTCTTC	CASSQDRLNNEQFF
-	many	TRBV7-3	TRBJ2-1	TGTGCCAGCAGCTTAATTGGAGGGGTATCGGGCAATGAGCAGTTCTTC	CASSLIGGVSGNEQFF